This T cell receptor beta chain was observed in a study of human T cells and chemical hapten exposure. Study results and limitations: No alteration of TCRs above 1 in 1000 frequency was seen with DPC sensitization.

The time point was: patch test 1, 2 weeks after DPC sensitization. Treatment given: therapeutic diphenylcyclopropenone sensitization with weekly scalp DPC. CDR1 is SGHAT, CDR2 FQNNGV, per germline. The V and J ends lost 5 bases and 2 bases, in that order; junction bases with no gene match: 7. This CDR3 has 15 amino acids. This clonotype has at least ten counts. Its specificity is unknown. Each CDR3 protein gets one entry after TCRdb re-called the RACE reads with MiXCR. The data show tens of thousands of distinct CDR3 sequences, about 9.1% seen once. This chain uses TRBV11-2 with TRBJ2-3; TRBD1 agrees at 7 bases. The clonotype originates from a woman between 35 and 50 years old with alopecia areata. Some clones in this sample may be carry-over from other donors' samples. The material sequenced was whole blood, taken in connection with sensitization to the hapten diphenylcyclopropenone (DPC). The CDR3 loop is CASSRRTGDTDTQYF. The CDR3 region has the DNA TGTGCCAGCAGCCGAAGGACAGGAGACACAGATACGCAGTATTTT.